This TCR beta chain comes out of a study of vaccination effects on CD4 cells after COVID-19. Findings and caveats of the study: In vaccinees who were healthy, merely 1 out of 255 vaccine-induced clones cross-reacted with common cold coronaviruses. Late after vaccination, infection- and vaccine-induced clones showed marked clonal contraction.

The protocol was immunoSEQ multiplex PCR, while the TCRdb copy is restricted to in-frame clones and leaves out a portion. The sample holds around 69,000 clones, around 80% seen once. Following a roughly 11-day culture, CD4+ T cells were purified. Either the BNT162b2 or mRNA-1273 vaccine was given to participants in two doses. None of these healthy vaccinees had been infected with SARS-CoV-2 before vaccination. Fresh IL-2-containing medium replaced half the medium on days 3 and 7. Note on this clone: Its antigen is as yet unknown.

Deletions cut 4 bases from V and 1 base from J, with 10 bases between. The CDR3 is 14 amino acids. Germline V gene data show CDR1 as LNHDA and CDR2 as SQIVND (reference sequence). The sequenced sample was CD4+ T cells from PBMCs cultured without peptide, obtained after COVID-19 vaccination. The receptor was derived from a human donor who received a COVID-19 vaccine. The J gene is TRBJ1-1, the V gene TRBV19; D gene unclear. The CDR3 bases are TGTGCCAGTAGTAGAGAAGAAGCGAACACTGAAGCTTTCTTT. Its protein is CASSREEANTEAFF.